The 32 T cell receptor beta chains below all came from one sample that was sequenced in a study of breast tumors, draining lymph nodes, adjacent tissues. TCRdb ran MiXCR on the multiplex PCR reads and lists one entry per CDR3 protein. The sample consists of approximately 45,000 distinct CDR3 sequences, 23% of them appearing once. Sequences were obtained from breast tumor tissue. These receptors all come from a female donor with breast cancer. Some clones in this sample may be carry-over from other donors' samples.

This clonotype was recorded at least ten times. The J gene is TRBJ1-4, the V gene TRBV5-1, with TRBD1 matching 10 bases. The germline gives CDR1 SGHRS, CDR2 YFSETQ. This CDR3 is 14 amino acids long. J lost 8 bases, V lost 4 bases, and 5 bases had no gene match. CDR3 sequence: CASSRGQGKEKLFF. DNA of the CDR3: TGCGCCAGCAGCCGGGGACAGGGGAAAGAAAAACTGTTTTTT.

V is TRBV5-8 and J is TRBJ2-5; no clear D. Germline V gene sequence: CDR1 SGHTS, CDR2 YDEGEE. The germline V and J ends were trimmed by 3 bases and 5 bases, with 17 bases remaining between them. There are 15 residues in the CDR3. CDR3 in amino acids: CASSSTKGKGETQYF. For the CDR3, the DNA is TGTGCCAGCAGCTCAACCAAGGGAAAAGGGGAGACCCAGTACTTC.

This clonotype was counted many times. The chain employs TRBV25-1 and TRBJ2-2; possible D gene TRBD2, 5 bases. CDR1 and CDR2 (germline): MGHDK, SYGVNS. This CDR3 is built from 16 residues. Trimming took 2 bases from V and 1 from J, leaving 11 bases between them. The CDR3: CASSEVSGGNTGELFF. CDR3 bases: TGTGCCAGCAGTGAAGTCTCTGGAGGGAACACCGGGGAGCTGTTTTTT.

This clonotype was observed at least ten times. The rearrangement uses TRBV29-1 and TRBJ2-1; the match to TRBD2 covers 9 bases. This CDR3 is 12 amino acids long. Germline-derived CDR1 and CDR2 are SQVTM and ANQGSEA. The V segment lost 7 bases and the J segment 4 bases; nucleotides outside the gene matches: 2. The CDR3 bases are TGCAGCGAGACTAGCGGTTACAATGAGCAGTTCTTC. Translating it yields CSETSGYNEQFF.

The table lists this clonotype with many counts. The chain joins TRBV4-2 to TRBJ2-2, with D maybe TRBD2 (6 bases). V gave up 0 bases and J gave up 7 bases, with 21 bases separating them. CDR3 length: 18 residues. The V gene's germline CDR1 is LGHNA and CDR2 YNFKEQ. Written as DNA, the CDR3 is TGTGCCAGCAGCCAAGAGAGTAAAGTCTTCTCGGGGGTCGGGGAGCTGTTTTTT. Translating gives CASSQESKVFSGVGELFF.

A remark on this clonotype: Given a much more abundant clone one base away, this may be a read error. The chain uses TRBV20-1 and TRBJ2-1, with 7 bases identical to TRBD2. V shed 5 bases, J shed 7 bases, and the junction held 11 bases outside the gene matches. This CDR3 has 14 amino acids. In germline, CDR1 is DFQATT, CDR2 SNEGSKA (reference sequence). CDR3 protein: CSAGGETSLNEQFF. CDR3 DNA sequence: TGCAGTGCTGGAGGTGAGACTAGCCTAAATGAGCAGTTCTTC.

The chain couples TRBV12-3 or TRBV12-4 to TRBJ2-7; D is possibly TRBD1 (6 bases). V dropped 6 bases and J dropped 5 bases, with 14 bases sitting between them. This CDR3 comprises 13 residues. DNA for the CDR3: TGTGCCAGCAGCTGGGACAATTGCAACGAGCAGTACTTC. Residues: CASSWDNCNEQYF.

CDR3 DNA: TGCGCCAGCAGCCTTGAGGAAGCCGGGGGGTCACCCCTCCACTTT. Its protein is CASSLEEAGGSPLHF. The V call is TRBV4-1, the J call TRBJ1-6, with D maybe TRBD1 (5 bases). This CDR3 has 15 amino acids. V shed 4 bases and J shed 10 bases, with 17 bases lying between them. CDR1 is MGHRA, CDR2 YSYEKL, per germline.

This clonotype was observed many times. The chain links TRBV24-1 to TRBJ2-5; maybe TRBD1 (5 bases). The length of the CDR3 is 15 residues. Trimming stripped 5 bases from V and 2 bases from J, with 14 bases between. CDR1 KGHDR and CDR2 SFDVKD come from the germline V gene. CDR3 region: CATSAGRGPQETQYF. The CDR3 nucleotides read TGTGCCACCAGTGCAGGGCGTGGACCTCAAGAGACCCAGTACTTC.

This clonotype was detected ten times or more. This sequence joins TRBV6-1 and TRBJ2-1; 8 bases fit TRBD2. This CDR3 region has 17 residues. Germline values: CDR1 MNHNS, CDR2 SASEGT. Trimming at V came to 3 bases and at J to 4 bases, leaving 11 bases not matched to a gene. DNA of the CDR3: TGTGCCAGCAGTGACCCTTACGGGGGGGCAACTTACAATGAGCAGTTCTTC. This sequence encodes CASSDPYGGATYNEQFF.

J is TRBJ1-4 and V is TRBV28, with a tentative D call TRBD1 (5 bases). The CDR3 has 12 amino acids. Trimming stripped 1 base from V and 10 bases from J, with 7 bases between. CDR1 is MDHEN and CDR2 is SYDVKM in the germline V gene. The CDR3 protein is CASSLFRGKLFF. CDR3 coding DNA: TGTGCCAGCAGTTTATTTAGGGGAAAACTGTTTTTT.

Turning to this clonotype: A much larger clone differs from this one at a single base, so this may be a read error. V gene TRBV9 combines with J gene TRBJ1-6; tentatively, D is TRBD1 (5 bases). This CDR3 comprises 16 residues. Germline-derived CDR1 and CDR2 are SGDLS and YYNGEE. This chain's CDR3 is CASSVDHLRGNSPPHF. CDR3 nucleotides: TGTGCCAGCAGCGTAGACCACCTGAGGGGTAATTCACCCCCCCACTTT.

This clonotype was seen ten or more times. The chain links TRBV20-1 to TRBJ2-7, with TRBD2 matching 12 bases. This CDR3 region has 16 residues. Germline-derived CDR1 and CDR2 are DFQATT and SNEGSKA (reference sequence). The junction had 11 bases not matched to a gene; V was cut back by 3 bases and J by 5 bases. The CDR3 loop is CSASLLAGGQVHEQYF. For the CDR3, the DNA is TGCAGTGCTAGTTTGCTAGCGGGGGGGCAGGTCCACGAGCAGTACTTC.

This clonotype was detected ten times or more. The chain employs TRBV20-1 and TRBJ1-2; no clear D. Trimming stripped 1 base from V and 0 bases from J, with 9 bases between. CDR1 is DFQATT and CDR2 is SNEGSKA in the germline V gene (reference sequence). This CDR3 has 14 amino acids. CDR3 sequence reads: CSARGFSPNYGYTF. DNA of the CDR3: TGCAGTGCTAGAGGTTTTTCCCCTAACTATGGCTACACCTTC.

V gene TRBV5-1 combines with J gene TRBJ2-6, with unresolved D. This CDR3 spans 12 amino acids. Trimming removed 0 bases at V and 9 bases at J, with 4 bases between. The germline V gene encodes CDR1 SGHRS and CDR2 YFSETQ. This CDR3 is CASSLEGNVLTF. The CDR3 DNA reads as TGCGCCAGCAGCTTGGAAGGCAACGTCCTGACTTTC.

Remarks on this clonotype: This may be a read error, as it is one base from a much larger clone. The V gene is TRBV2, the J gene TRBJ1-2; D may be TRBD1 (6 bases). Trimming shortened V by 7 bases and J by 6 bases, and 18 bases separated the two germline ends. CDR3 length: 14 amino acids. Germline-derived CDR1 and CDR2 are SNHLY and FYNNEI. CDR3: CASTDGGRVNGYTF. CDR3 nucleotides: TGTGCCAGCACTGACGGGGGGCGTGTAAATGGCTACACCTTC.

This clonotype was observed once. A much larger clone is a single base away; this may be a read error. The V call is TRBV6-1, the J call TRBJ1-2; D perhaps matches TRBD1 (5 bases). The CDR3 runs 14 residues. V was shortened by 7 bases and J by 4 bases, with 16 bases between the two germline ends. CDR1 is MNHNS and CDR2 is SASEGT in the germline V gene. CDR3 bases: TGTGCCAGCAAGTGGGACGGATCCGGCTATGGCTACACCTTC. It codes for CASKWDGSGYGYTF.

Worth noting for this clonotype: It may be a read error: a sequence one base away is much more abundant. This chain connects TRBV3-1 to TRBJ2-7; TRBD1 aligns across 9 bases. Germline V gene data show CDR1 as LGHDT and CDR2 as YNNKEL (reference sequence). The CDR3 has 15 residues. The CDR3 is CASSQGGTGSYERYF. CDR3 DNA sequence: TGTGCCAGCAGCCAAGGCGGGACAGGGTCTTACGAGCGGTACTTC.

This clonotype was counted many times. This chain joins TRBV2 and TRBJ2-1; possibly TRBD1 for D (6 bases). Trimming pared 7 bases from V and 8 bases from J, leaving 18 bases between. The CDR3 runs to 14 residues. Germline V CDR1 and CDR2: SNHLY, FYNNEI. The CDR3 spells CASKRTEASDEQFF. The CDR3 DNA follows: TGTGCCAGCAAGAGGACAGAAGCGAGTGATGAGCAGTTCTTC.

The sample holds many counts of this clonotype. The CDR3 DNA sequence: TGTGCCAGTAGAGGAGTCTTTAGCAATCAGCCCCAGCATTTT. Residues: CASRGVFSNQPQHF. The chain has TRBV19 and TRBJ1-5; no firm D call. V dropped 6 bases and J dropped 0 bases, with 9 bases sitting between them. The CDR3 contains 14 residues. Germline CDR1 LNHDA, CDR2 SQIVND (reference sequence).

This clonotype was observed many times. V and J are TRBV20-1 and TRBJ2-1; D remains ambiguous. The CDR3 runs to 12 residues. Germline V gene sequence: CDR1 DFQATT, CDR2 SNEGSKA (reference sequence). V lost 3 bases, J lost 6 bases, and 9 bases lay in between. The CDR3 loop is CSARGPLNEQFF. In DNA form, the CDR3 reads TGCAGTGCTAGGGGCCCACTCAATGAGCAGTTCTTC.

The CDR3 protein is CASSDQGMGAFF. The CDR3 nucleotides read TGTGCCAGTAGTGACCAGGGGATGGGAGCTTTCTTT. V and J are TRBV19 and TRBJ1-1; D is possibly TRBD1 (6 bases). Trimming pared 5 bases from V and 10 bases from J, leaving 14 bases between. CDR3 length: 12 amino acids. Germline V lookup: CDR1 LNHDA, CDR2 SQIVND (reference sequence).

Note on this clonotype: A read error may explain this, as a much larger clone is one base away. The J gene is TRBJ1-6, the V gene TRBV18, with D unclear. The CDR3 sequence is 16 residues long. The V gene's germline CDR1 is KGHSH and CDR2 LQKENI. In DNA form, the CDR3 reads TGTGCCAGCTCACCACGGGTACCGAGCGCTAATTCACCCCGCCACTTT. Its translation: CASSPRVPSANSPRHF.

This clonotype was seen repeatedly, ten times or more. The chain is built from TRBV28 and TRBJ2-4; 8 bases fit TRBD2. Germline CDR1 and CDR2: MDHEN and SYDVKM. The length of the CDR3 is 17 residues. V trimming: 4 bases; J trimming: 3 bases; junction bases outside the gene matches: 11. The DNA of the CDR3 is TGTGCCAGCAGTTCAAGCGGGAGTGGGTTGGGCAAAAACATTCAGTACTTC. It codes for CASSSSGSGLGKNIQYF.

This clonotype was counted ten times or more. V gene TRBV5-1 combines with J gene TRBJ2-7, with 11 positions matching TRBD2. CDR3 size: 16 residues. The V and J ends lost 0 bases and 0 bases, in that order; junction bases with no gene match: 2. Germline V CDR1 and CDR2: SGHRS, YFSETQ. CDR3 sequence reads: CASSLGGTSGSYEQYF. The CDR3 nucleotides read TGCGCCAGCAGCTTGGGGGGGACTAGCGGCTCCTACGAGCAGTACTTC.

There are many counts of this clonotype. The CDR3 here is CASTTYSGAGELFF. DNA of the CDR3: TGTGCCAGCACGACCTACTCGGGCGCCGGGGAGCTGTTTTTT. V and J are TRBV3-1 and TRBJ2-2; D gene uncertain. Trimming removed 7 bases at V and 6 bases at J, with 15 bases between. The V gene's germline CDR1 is LGHDT and CDR2 YNNKEL (reference sequence). The CDR3 sequence is 14 residues long.

At least ten counts were recorded for this clonotype. The rearrangement joins TRBV7-2 to TRBJ2-7; either TRBD1 or TRBD2 may supply D (5 bases each). The V end was cut by 4 bases, the J end by 2 bases, with 12 bases between. The V gene's germline CDR1 is SGHTA and CDR2 FQGNSA. This CDR3 has 14 amino acids. The CDR3 nucleotides read TGTGCCAGCAGCTCGCCGGGACGGGCCTACGAGCAGTACTTC. Its translation is CASSSPGRAYEQYF.

Many counts were recorded for this clonotype. The rearrangement links TRBV9 to TRBJ2-1; 10 bases are a match to TRBD2. Germline trimming cut 3 bases from V and 4 bases from J; bases unmatched to any gene: 4. The germline V gene has CDR1 SGDLS and CDR2 YYNGEE. This CDR3 is 15 amino acids long. CDR3 DNA sequence: TGTGCCAGCAGCGCACAGCGGGGGGGGTACAATGAGCAGTTCTTC. It yields the protein CASSAQRGGYNEQFF.

About this clonotype: Being one base from a much bigger clone, this may be a read error. The V gene is TRBV6-5, the J gene TRBJ2-1, with 7 bases aligning to TRBD2. Looked up from germline, CDR1 is MNHEY and CDR2 is SVGAGI. CDR3 length: 15 residues. CDR3 in amino acids: CASSPSGGSYSEQFF. CDR3 coding DNA: TGTGCCAGCAGCCCCTCGGGGGGATCCTACAGTGAGCAGTTCTTC.

This clonotype was counted between two and nine times. J is TRBJ2-5 and V is TRBV13, with 7 bases matching TRBD1. Germline lookup yields CDR1 PRHDT and CDR2 FYEKMQ (reference sequence). This CDR3 spans 14 amino acids. The junction had 4 bases not matched to a gene; V was cut back by 4 bases and J by 2 bases. CDR3: CASSSPTGQETQYF. CDR3 bases: TGTGCCAGCAGCTCCCCGACAGGGCAAGAGACCCAGTACTTC.

The table lists this clonotype with many counts. This rearrangement joins TRBV11-2 to TRBJ2-2; the D is unclear. Between the trimmed V and J ends, which lost 0 bases and 7 bases, there was a span of 3 bases. The germline V gene encodes CDR1 SGHAT and CDR2 FQNNGV. The CDR3 is 12 residues long. The CDR3 sequence is CASSLDVGELFF. The CDR3 DNA reads as TGTGCCAGCAGCTTAGATGTCGGGGAGCTGTTTTTT.

V is TRBV29-1 and J is TRBJ2-1, with 11 bases fitting TRBD1. V trimming: 5 bases; J trimming: 7 bases; junction bases outside the gene matches: 4. The CDR3 length is 13 residues. Germline loops: CDR1 SQVTM, CDR2 ANQGSEA. The CDR3 here is CSVRTGGRNEQFF. The CDR3 nucleotides read TGCAGCGTTAGGACAGGGGGCAGGAATGAGCAGTTCTTC.